Sequencing of this T cell receptor beta chain was carried out in a study of T cell responses to AZD1222 COVID-19 vaccine. Findings of the study overall: Baseline seropositivity characterized only six AZD1222 recipients. Spike-specific TCR breadth and depth rose after two AZD1222 doses. With dominance at 160-218 and 743-854, vaccine-associated CD4 TCRs spanned spike.

Germline CDR1 SGHNT, CDR2 YENEEA. The CDR3 totals 15 residues. The V segment lost 6 bases and the J segment 5 bases; nucleotides outside the gene matches: 7. On this clone: What it binds is unknown.

Repertoires were generated with immunoSEQ multiplex PCR, while TCRdb's copy carries only in-frame clones and drops some. The top ten clones hold 3.7% of a sample with some 95,000 clones, roughly nine tenths of them seen once. The material was peripheral blood, obtained on day 0 of AZD1222 vaccination. V gene TRBV11-3 combines with J gene TRBJ2-3; 11 bases are a match to TRBD1. This receptor was obtained from an adult in good health. The CDR3 protein is CASSDRTGGRDTQYF. The DNA of the CDR3 is TGTGCCAGCAGTGACCGGACAGGGGGCAGAGATACGCAGTATTTT.